What follows are 32 T cell receptor beta chains derived from one specimen sequenced in a study of cytomegalovirus exposure and HLA in healthy donors. PCR amplification relied on 60 Vbeta primers (plus 13 Jbeta primers). TCRdb's table, derived via immunoSEQ multiplex PCR, lists solely in-frame clones and lacks some. The sample holds about 170,000 clones, 60% to 85% seen once. The sample was PBMCs. The receptors here all came from a female donor in good health and CMV-seronegative.

This chain uses TRBV11-1 with TRBJ1-1; the match to TRBD1 covers 9 bases. The trim removed 5 bases at V and 4 bases at J, leaving 8 bases unmatched. Germline V gives CDR1 SGHAT, CDR2 FQDESV (reference sequence). This CDR3 is built from 15 residues. This chain's CDR3 is CASSQSQGAVTEAFF. The CDR3 nucleotides read TGTGCCAGCAGCCAATCACAGGGGGCAGTCACTGAAGCTTTCTTT.

This clone was seen only once. The chain employs TRBV30 and TRBJ2-7, with a possible D match to TRBD1 (6 bases). CDR1 and CDR2 from the germline V gene are GTSNPN and SVGIG (reference sequence). Trimming left V 1 base short and J 2 bases short, with 12 bases between. The CDR3 extends over 14 amino acids. This chain's CDR3 is CAWSGEGVTYEQYF. Here the CDR3 DNA reads TGTGCCTGGAGTGGCGAGGGGGTTACCTACGAGCAGTACTTC.

The V and J genes are TRBV7-2 and TRBJ2-2; 11 positions agree with TRBD1. V shed 6 bases and J 6 bases; nucleotides not matched to a gene: 9. The CDR3 spans 16 residues. From germline, CDR1 is SGHTA and CDR2 FQGNSA. CDR3 region: CASRRATGQGAGELFF. The CDR3 bases are TGTGCCAGCAGGAGAGCGACGGGACAGGGGGCCGGGGAGCTGTTTTTT.

The rearrangement links TRBV10-3 to TRBJ2-1, with 8 bases that match TRBD1. This CDR3 has 12 amino acids. CDR1 and CDR2 from the germline V gene are ENHRY and SYGVKD. J was trimmed by 5 bases and V by 9 bases; bases with no gene match: 3. The CDR3 loop is CAMGQADNEQFF. CDR3 nucleotide sequence: TGTGCCATGGGACAGGCGGACAATGAGCAGTTCTTC.

Regarding this clone: Other nucleotide sequences in the sample specify the same CDR3. The chain employs TRBV29-1 and TRBJ2-7; tentative D call: TRBD2 (5 bases). Germline V lookup: CDR1 SQVTM, CDR2 ANQGSEA. V lost 0 bases and J 5 bases, leaving 8 bases between the germline ends. This CDR3 has 12 amino acids. CDR3 coding DNA: TGCAGCGTTGAAGACGGAGGAGACGAGCAGTACTTC. Its translation is CSVEDGGDEQYF.

This clone was detected only a few times. The chain couples TRBV29-1 to TRBJ1-2; 9 bases fit TRBD1. J was trimmed by 6 bases and V by 5 bases; bases with no gene match: 4. The germline V gene encodes CDR1 SQVTM and CDR2 ANQGSEA. The length of the CDR3 is 12 residues. This chain's CDR3 is CSVSGQGNGYTF. CDR3 bases: TGCAGCGTTTCGGGACAGGGTAATGGCTACACCTTC.

This chain links TRBV25-1 with TRBJ2-5; D possibly corresponds to TRBD1 (7 bases). Germline V gene sequence: CDR1 MGHDK, CDR2 SYGVNS. Trimming removed 1 base from V and 7 bases from J, with 25 bases in between. The CDR3 totals 18 residues. For the CDR3, the DNA is TGTGCCAGCAGTGAATCGATGGGGAGGAGGGGGCCCCTAGGGACCCAGTACTTC. It encodes CASSESMGRRGPLGTQYF.

The V gene is TRBV7-2, the J gene TRBJ1-2; 7 bases map to TRBD1. Germline values: CDR1 SGHTA, CDR2 FQGNSA. V lost 5 bases and J lost 1; bases outside the gene matches: 4. CDR3 size: 14 residues. CDR3 coding DNA: TGTGCCAGCAGCCGGGACAGCATTAACTATGGCTACACCTTC. It specifies CASSRDSINYGYTF.

This clone showed up just a few times. This chain connects TRBV5-4 to TRBJ2-4; 8 bases map to TRBD2. CDR3 length: 15 residues. Germline V CDR1 and CDR2: SGHNT, YYREEE (reference sequence). The V segment lost 3 bases and the J segment 6 bases; nucleotides outside the gene matches: 8. This CDR3 reads CASSSLPGGLNIQYF. CDR3 coding DNA: TGTGCCAGCAGCTCGCTGCCGGGGGGGCTAAACATTCAGTACTTC. Complete variable domain (other parts from reference TRBV5-4 and TRBJ2-4): ETGVTQSPTHLIKTRGQQVTLRCSSQSGHNTVSWYQQALGQGPQFIFQYYREEENGRGNFPPRFSGLQFPNYSSELNVNALELDDSALYLCASSSLPGGLNIQYFGAGTRLSVL.

This sequence joins TRBV2 and TRBJ2-2; the D is unclear. The CDR3 runs 11 residues. Deletions cut 8 bases from V and 2 bases from J, with 3 bases between. Germline loops: CDR1 SNHLY, CDR2 FYNNEI. DNA of the CDR3: TGTGCCAGCCATAACACCGGGGAGCTGTTTTTT. Its protein is CASHNTGELFF.

This clone showed up just a few times. The chain couples TRBV9 to TRBJ2-2; D is possibly TRBD2 (7 bases). The ends were cut back, 4 bases at V and 6 bases at J, with 19 bases in the middle. Germline values: CDR1 SGDLS, CDR2 YYNGEE. CDR3 size: 16 residues. CDR3 DNA: TGTGCCAGCAGCCGGCTCGTGGGGGGGCAGGCCGGGGAGCTGTTTTTT. It is translated as CASSRLVGGQAGELFF.

This chain connects TRBV19 to TRBJ1-2, with D unresolved. Trimming left V 7 bases short and J 8 bases short, with 20 bases between. In germline, CDR1 is LNHDA, CDR2 SQIVND (reference sequence). This CDR3 region has 14 residues. The CDR3 is CASIFVSGSGGYTF. DNA for the CDR3: TGTGCCAGTATCTTCGTTTCGGGGTCGGGCGGCTACACCTTC.

V and J are TRBV18 and TRBJ1-4; 8 bases map to TRBD1. The CDR3 has 15 amino acids. The V gene's germline CDR1 is KGHSH and CDR2 LQKENI. V lost 2 bases and J lost 8; bases outside the gene matches: 7. The CDR3 nucleotides are TGTGCCAGCTCACCAACGGGACAGGCAAACGAAAAACTGTTTTTT. Its protein is CASSPTGQANEKLFF.

V gene TRBV6-5 combines with J gene TRBJ2-1, with 11 bases fitting TRBD2. Looked up from germline, CDR1 is MNHEY and CDR2 is SVGAGI. The V segment lost 6 bases and the J segment 2 bases; nucleotides outside the gene matches: 3. The CDR3 runs 15 residues. The CDR3 coding sequence is TGTGCCAGCAGGCAGACTAGCGGGGCCTACAATGAGCAGTTCTTC. Translated, it gives CASRQTSGAYNEQFF.

The rearrangement links TRBV6-5 to TRBJ2-7; D may be TRBD2 (7 bases). The V gene lost 7 bases and the J gene lost 7 bases, with 23 bases spanning the gap. This CDR3 has 15 residues. In germline, CDR1 is MNHEY, CDR2 SVGAGI. The CDR3 spells CASTPVGLRGQEQYF. The CDR3 nucleotides read TGTGCCAGCACCCCGGTTGGGCTGCGGGGGCAGGAGCAGTACTTC.

The chain carries TRBV2 and TRBJ2-7, with TRBD1 identical over 7 bases. After removal of 6 bases from V and 3 bases from J, the junction contained 11 bases not matched to a gene. The V gene's germline CDR1 is SNHLY and CDR2 FYNNEI. This CDR3 region has 15 residues. DNA of the CDR3: TGTGCCAGCAGCCTCCGACAGGGCCGGGGCTACGAGCAGTACTTC. It specifies CASSLRQGRGYEQYF.

V and J are TRBV19 and TRBJ2-1; 10 bases align to TRBD2. Germline values: CDR1 LNHDA, CDR2 SQIVND (reference sequence). J lost 4 bases, V lost 5 bases, and 2 bases had no gene match. The CDR3 extends over 14 amino acids. CDR3 bases: TGTGCCAGTAGTCCTAGCGGGGGTTACAATGAGCAGTTCTTC. It specifies CASSPSGGYNEQFF.

The CDR3 DNA follows: TGTGCCTGGATTGGACTACCGGGCACTGAAGCTTTCTTT. Translating gives CAWIGLPGTEAFF. The chain recombines TRBV30 with TRBJ1-1; D is uncertain. Trimming shortened V by 4 bases and J by 4 bases, and 13 bases separated the two germline ends. CDR3 length: 13 residues. From germline, CDR1 is GTSNPN and CDR2 SVGIG (reference sequence).

This clone was detected only a few times. V usage is TRBV10-3 and J usage is TRBJ1-4; possible D gene TRBD1, 6 bases. V dropped 5 bases and J dropped 2 bases, with 15 bases sitting between them. The CDR3 totals 16 residues. In germline, CDR1 is ENHRY, CDR2 SYGVKD. Here the CDR3 reads CAISPGTLNTNEKLFF. The CDR3, as DNA: TGTGCCATCAGTCCCGGGACACTGAACACTAATGAAAAACTGTTTTTT.

V is TRBV5-1 and J is TRBJ2-7; D is possibly TRBD2 (5 bases). Germline CDR1 and CDR2: SGHRS and YFSETQ. The CDR3 has 14 amino acids. Trimming took 6 bases from V and 7 from J, leaving 20 bases between them. This CDR3 reads CASNTDSSIREQYF. In DNA, the CDR3 is TGCGCCAGCAACACGGACTCATCCATAAGGGAGCAGTACTTC.

The V and J genes are TRBV27 and TRBJ1-1, with 7 bases fitting TRBD1. Germline lookup yields CDR1 MNHEY and CDR2 SMNVEV (reference sequence). CDR3 size: 13 residues. Trimming at V came to 8 bases and at J to 11 bases, leaving 14 bases not matched to a gene. The CDR3 here is CASSYRGVSWAFF. The CDR3 coding sequence is TGTGCCAGCTCCTACAGGGGAGTTAGTTGGGCTTTCTTT.

The chain couples TRBV7-6 to TRBJ1-3, with 8 bases that match TRBD1. The CDR3 loop spans 15 amino acids. Per the germline V gene, CDR1 is SGHVS and CDR2 is FNYEAQ. With 5 bases clipped from V and 7 bases from J, the junction kept 10 bases outside the gene matches. The CDR3: CASSPGQGTSNTIYF. The CDR3 bases are TGTGCCAGCAGCCCCGGACAGGGCACGTCGAACACCATATATTTT.

V usage is TRBV6-6 and J usage is TRBJ1-4; 9 positions match TRBD1. This CDR3 has 14 amino acids. From germline, CDR1 is MNHNY and CDR2 SVGAGI (reference sequence). J was trimmed by 7 bases and V by 5 bases; bases with no gene match: 5. The CDR3 spells CASSGDRAGEKLFF. CDR3 DNA: TGTGCCAGCAGTGGGGACAGGGCCGGTGAAAAACTGTTTTTT.

The rearrangement links TRBV9 to TRBJ2-7, with 9 bases identical to TRBD1. With 0 bases clipped from V and 12 bases from J, the junction kept 7 bases outside the gene matches. The germline CDR1 and CDR2 sequences are SGDLS and YYNGEE. CDR3 size: 13 residues. The CDR3 DNA is TGTGCCAGCAGCGTAGGGGACAGGGAGGTTTTGTACTTC. This codes for CASSVGDREVLYF.

The chain combines TRBV4-3 with TRBJ2-3; D is unresolved. Germline values: CDR1 LGHNA, CDR2 YSLEER. This CDR3 contains 20 residues. Between the trimmed V and J ends, which lost 0 bases and 2 bases, there was a span of 24 bases. CDR3 in DNA: TGCGCCAGCAGCCAAGATTCTTGGGTGTCGCGGAAGCTATCCACAGATACGCAGTATTTT. It codes for CASSQDSWVSRKLSTDTQYF.

The chain links TRBV10-3 to TRBJ2-5; 8 bases agree with TRBD1. This CDR3 has 16 residues. Germline CDR1 and CDR2: ENHRY and SYGVKD. V lost 5 bases, J lost 4 bases, and 12 bases stayed unmatched. The CDR3 is CAISLNQGALGETQYF. The CDR3 nucleotides are TGTGCCATCAGTCTCAACCAGGGGGCGCTTGGAGAGACCCAGTACTTC.

The chain joins TRBV5-1 to TRBJ2-3; no firm D call. V gave up 2 bases and J gave up 5 bases, with 6 bases separating them. Looked up from germline, CDR1 is SGHRS and CDR2 is YFSETQ. This CDR3 is built from 12 residues. In DNA, the CDR3 is TGCGCCAGCAGCTTAGACATAGATACGCAGTATTTT. This codes for CASSLDIDTQYF.

The chain employs TRBV4-2 and TRBJ1-3; D possibly corresponds to TRBD1 (5 bases). The CDR3 covers 16 residues. With 4 bases removed from V and 4 bases from J, the gap between germline ends came to 17 bases. Germline V gene lookup returns CDR1 LGHNA and CDR2 YNFKEQ. CDR3 protein: CASSPGHAASGNTIYF. The CDR3 DNA reads TGTGCCAGCAGCCCAGGACATGCGGCTTCAGGAAACACCATATATTTT.

The V and J genes are TRBV5-1 and TRBJ2-2; 7 bases map to TRBD2. The ends lost 5 bases at V and 0 bases at J; junction bases unmatched: 16. Germline values: CDR1 SGHRS, CDR2 YFSETQ. This CDR3 is built from 19 residues. In nucleotides, the CDR3 is TGCGCCAGCAGGCCCGAAGGGGTTAGTCTAGCGGCGAACACCGGGGAGCTGTTTTTT. Protein product: CASRPEGVSLAANTGELFF.

The gene calls are TRBV6-5 and TRBJ1-1, with 7 bases aligning to TRBD1. The CDR3 length is 15 residues. V lost 0 bases, J lost 3 bases, and 4 bases stayed unmatched. Germline V gives CDR1 MNHEY, CDR2 SVGAGI. Written as DNA, the CDR3 is TGTGCCAGCAGTTACTCGGCAGGGGGTTACACTGAAGCTTTCTTT. Its translation is CASSYSAGGYTEAFF.

J is TRBJ2-1 and V is TRBV21-1; TRBD1, as called in the table, went unchecked against the DNA. TRBV21-1 is a pseudogene segment. This CDR3 contains 12 residues. CDR3: CASSKWANEQFF. CDR3 sequence (DNA): TGTGCCAGCAGCAAGTGGGCCAATGAGCAGTTCTTC.

The chain uses TRBV15 and TRBJ2-3; 13 nucleotides line up with TRBD2. This CDR3 contains 17 residues. The germline CDR1 and CDR2 sequences are LNHNV and YYDKDF (reference sequence). The ends lost 6 bases at V and 0 bases at J; junction bases unmatched: 6. In nucleotides, the CDR3 is TGTGCCACCAGGACCGGGACTAGCGGGGTGAGCACAGATACGCAGTATTTT. This gives the protein CATRTGTSGVSTDTQYF.